A selection of T cell receptor beta chains follows, all from one sample in a study of cytomegalovirus exposure and HLA in healthy donors. Sequencing used immunoSEQ multiplex PCR; TCRdb keeps in-frame clones, though not all of them. The profile shows about 100,000 clones, approximately 80% of them singletons. Sequenced input: PBMCs. The source of these receptors is a female donor in good health and CMV-seropositive. Both conserved end residues are part of each CDR3. Each record gives: V gene, D gene, clone size, J gene, CDR3 protein, CDR3 DNA. The D gene is left open where the match is weak. Clone size appears in some rows only: once, few, many, or a class for an expanded clone.

TRBV7-9	-	-	TRBJ2-7	CASSLGPDRGEQYF	TGTGCCAGCAGCTTAGGCCCCGATCGGGGCGAGCAGTACTTC
TRBV6-1	TRBD1	few	TRBJ1-5	CASSWTGGSQPQHF	TGTGCCAGCAGCTGGACAGGGGGGTCTCAGCCCCAGCATTTT
TRBV21-1	-	-	TRBJ2-6	CATRLRTALNANGLTF	TGTGCCACCCGTTTAAGGACAGCCCTCAATGCCAACGGCCTGACTTTC
TRBV19	-	once	TRBJ1-4	CASTQGPTNEKLFF	TGTGCCAGTACCCAGGGGCCAACTAATGAAAAACTGTTTTTT
TRBV5-6	-	few	TRBJ2-5	CASSLMGAGETQYF	TGTGCCAGCAGCTTAATGGGGGCGGGTGAGACCCAGTACTTC
TRBV25-1	TRBD1	once	TRBJ2-7	CASSEFRGLGQQREQYF	TGTGCCAGCAGTGAATTCAGGGGGTTGGGCCAACAGCGGGAGCAGTACTTC
TRBV10-3	-	once	TRBJ2-4	CAISDHSTGAKNIQYF	TGTGCCATCAGTGATCATTCTACAGGGGCCAAAAACATTCAGTACTTC
TRBV7-6	TRBD2	-	TRBJ2-1	CASSPRLAGGNEQFF	TGTGCCAGCAGCCCGCGACTAGCGGGAGGCAATGAGCAGTTCTTC
TRBV11-3	-	-	TRBJ2-1	CASSQEEGGEQFF	TGTGCCAGCAGTCAGGAGGAGGGTGGTGAGCAGTTCTTC
TRBV6-1	TRBD1	few	TRBJ1-5	CASSPRQGARQPQHF	TGTGCCAGCAGTCCCAGACAGGGGGCGCGTCAGCCCCAGCATTTT
TRBV6-4	-	-	TRBJ2-2	CASTRNANTGELFF	TGTGCCAGTACGCGAAACGCGAACACCGGGGAGCTGTTTTTT
TRBV29-1	-	-	TRBJ2-4	CSVGSGIKNIQYF	TGCAGCGTTGGTTCCGGGATCAAAAACATTCAGTACTTC
TRBV29-1	TRBD2	-	TRBJ2-1	CSVAGTSGRISYNEQFF	TGCAGCGTAGCCGGGACTAGCGGGAGAATCTCCTACAATGAGCAGTTCTTC
TRBV7-2	TRBD2	-	TRBJ2-7	CASSLGLAGSHRYEQYF	TGTGCCAGCAGCTTGGGACTAGCGGGATCCCACAGGTACGAGCAGTACTTC
TRBV19	TRBD1	-	TRBJ1-1	CASSTGGRNTEAFF	TGTGCCAGTAGTACAGGGGGCAGGAACACTGAAGCTTTCTTT
TRBV7-9	TRBD2	-	TRBJ2-7	CASSLVGGRINEQYF	TGTGCCAGCAGCTTAGTTGGCGGGAGGATAAACGAGCAGTACTTC
TRBV5-1	-	-	TRBJ1-6	CASSLALTGTSSSPLHF	TGCGCCAGCAGCTTGGCCCTGACCGGGACATCGAGTTCACCCCTCCACTTT
TRBV14	-	-	TRBJ1-2	CASSQAGTPGYGYTF	TGTGCCAGCAGCCAAGCTGGGACACCGGGGTATGGCTACACCTTC
TRBV19	-	few	TRBJ2-5	CASSWGDQETQYF	TGTGCCAGTAGTTGGGGGGACCAAGAGACCCAGTACTTC
TRBV5-6	-	-	TRBJ1-4	CASSPTGITNEKLFF	TGTGCCAGCAGTCCCACAGGAATCACTAATGAAAAACTGTTTTTT
TRBV5-8	-	-	TRBJ2-7	CASSSGEIMTYEQYF	TGTGCCAGCAGCTCCGGGGAAATAATGACCTACGAGCAGTACTTC
TRBV21-1	-	-	TRBJ1-1	CASSPRQGWAFF	TGTGCCAGCAGCCCTCGACAGGGGTGGGCTTTCTTT
TRBV7-9	-	-	TRBJ1-1	CSSSLRGPEAFF	TGTTCCAGCAGCTTACGAGGGCCTGAAGCTTTCTTT
TRBV6-6	-	once	TRBJ1-5	CASLPDTGTSNQPQHF	TGTGCCAGCTTACCCGACACAGGGACCAGCAATCAGCCCCAGCATTTT
TRBV19	-	once	TRBJ2-4	CASRSAVIAKNSQYF	TGTGCCAGTAGGTCAGCGGTAATAGCCAAAAACAGTCAGTACTTC
TRBV5-1	TRBD1	-	TRBJ2-3	CASSFPGQDTDTQYF	TGCGCCAGCAGCTTCCCGGGACAGGACACAGATACGCAGTATTTT
TRBV7-2	-	-	TRBJ1-6	CASSLAGRVGNSPLHF	TGTGCCAGCAGCTTAGCTGGGCGGGTAGGGAATTCACCCCTCCACTTT
TRBV7-7	TRBD2	-	TRBJ2-5	CASSSGLAGRQETQYF	TGTGCCAGCAGCTCAGGACTAGCGGGGCGGCAAGAGACCCAGTACTTC
TRBV7-2	-	few	TRBJ1-6	CASSLRGNSPLHF	TGTGCCAGCAGCTTAAGGGGGAATTCACCCCTCCACTTT
TRBV10-3	-	-	TRBJ1-1	CAISDRWNTEAFF	TGTGCCATCAGTGACAGGTGGAACACTGAAGCTTTCTTT
TRBV19	TRBD1	once	TRBJ2-7	CASSTGGADSAEQYF	TGTGCCAGTTCAACAGGGGGCGCAGATTCCGCCGAGCAGTACTTC
TRBV5-1	TRBD2	-	TRBJ2-2	CASSQIAGGHTGELFF	TGCGCCAGCAGTCAAATAGCGGGGGGCCACACCGGGGAGCTGTTTTTT
TRBV6-6	-	-	TRBJ1-1	CASTQTRGGNTEAFF	TGTGCCAGCACCCAAACTCGGGGGGGGAACACTGAAGCTTTCTTT
TRBV4-1	TRBD1	-	TRBJ1-5	CASSQGGWTGGFWNQPQHF	TGCGCCAGCAGCCAGGGGGGGTGGACAGGGGGCTTTTGGAATCAGCCCCAGCATTTT
TRBV21-1	-	-	TRBJ1-4	CASSNPGPGSKNEKLFF	TGTGCCAGCAGCAACCCCGGGCCCGGGAGCAAAAATGAAAAACTGTTTTTT
TRBV4-1	-	once	TRBJ1-2	CASSQEKWGDYGYTF	TGCGCCAGCAGCCAAGAAAAGTGGGGAGACTATGGCTACACCTTC
TRBV6-5	-	-	TRBJ2-7	CASSFLRRNEQYF	TGTGCCAGCAGTTTTTTGAGGCGTAACGAGCAGTACTTC
TRBV27	TRBD2	-	TRBJ2-3	CASRGPSGTTDTQYF	TGTGCCAGCAGGGGGCCTAGCGGGACCACAGATACGCAGTATTTT
TRBV18	TRBD2	-	TRBJ2-1	CASSPPVNSGANNEQFF	TGTGCCAGCTCACCACCGGTAAATAGCGGGGCAAACAATGAGCAGTTCTTC
TRBV2	-	-	TRBJ2-4	CASTTGQPSQYF	TGTGCCAGCACCACTGGACAGCCGAGTCAGTACTTC
TRBV18	TRBD1	-	TRBJ1-2	CASSPGTGGLNYGYTF	TGTGCCAGCTCACCGGGGACAGGGGGACTTAACTATGGCTACACCTTC
TRBV6-5	-	-	TRBJ2-3	CASSYSRPDTQYF	TGTGCCAGCAGTTACTCGAGGCCAGATACGCAGTATTTT
TRBV13	TRBD2	once	TRBJ2-3	CASSLGRLAGVDTDTQYF	TGTGCCAGCAGCTTAGGTCGACTAGCGGGAGTCGATACAGATACGCAGTATTTT
TRBV27	-	-	TRBJ1-3	CASSSGIRSGNTIYF	TGTGCCAGCAGTTCCGGGATTCGCTCTGGAAACACCATATATTTT
TRBV10-2	-	-	TRBJ2-3	CASSESWGLGTDTQYF	TGCGCCAGCAGTGAGTCGTGGGGGCTAGGCACAGATACGCAGTATTTT
TRBV5-1	-	-	TRBJ1-1	CASSLRNINTEAFF	TGCGCCAGCAGCTTGCGTAACATCAACACTGAAGCTTTCTTT
TRBV5-6	-	-	TRBJ2-3	CASSQGIGGTDTQYF	TGTGCCAGCAGCCAGGGTATTGGAGGCACAGATACGCAGTATTTT
TRBV6-1	TRBD1	-	TRBJ2-7	CASSDRTGASYEQYF	TGTGCCAGCAGTGACCGGACAGGGGCGTCCTACGAGCAGTACTTC
TRBV4-1	TRBD1	-	TRBJ1-4	CASSQDDRENEKLFF	TGCGCCAGCAGCCAAGATGACAGGGAGAATGAAAAACTGTTTTTT
TRBV6-4	TRBD2	-	TRBJ2-1	CASSDSGLAGERQFF	TGTGCCAGCAGTGACTCTGGTCTAGCGGGAGAGAGGCAGTTCTTC
TRBV23-1	-	-	TRBJ1-3	CASSTLQGTLPGNTIYF	TGCGCCAGCAGTACCCTCCAGGGTACTCTACCGGGAAACACCATATATTTT
TRBV2	-	few	TRBJ1-2	CATGVGTRDTNYGYTF	TGTGCCACCGGGGTGGGCACTAGGGATACTAACTATGGCTACACCTTC
TRBV5-6	-	-	TRBJ2-7	CASSPVGQYEQYF	TGTGCCAGCAGCCCCGTTGGGCAATACGAGCAGTACTTC
TRBV4-2	-	few	TRBJ2-1	CASSRQGGTNSYNEQFF	TGTGCCAGCAGCCGACAAGGTGGAACCAACTCCTACAATGAGCAGTTCTTC
TRBV18	-	-	TRBJ1-1	CASSPETSGTEAFF	TGTGCCAGCTCACCAGAAACATCGGGGACTGAAGCTTTCTTT
TRBV5-6	TRBD1	-	TRBJ2-3	CASRDREDTQYF	TGTGCCAGCAGGGACAGGGAAGATACGCAGTATTTT
TRBV15	TRBD2	few	TRBJ2-1	CATSRDQSGGPNEQFF	TGTGCCACCAGCAGAGATCAGTCGGGAGGGCCGAATGAGCAGTTCTTC
TRBV18	TRBD1	-	TRBJ1-1	CASSASQGERTEAFF	TGTGCCAGCTCAGCGTCTCAGGGGGAGCGGACTGAAGCTTTCTTT
TRBV6-5	-	-	TRBJ2-7	CASSYSTLRSSYEQYF	TGTGCCAGCAGTTACTCGACCTTGCGGAGCTCCTACGAGCAGTACTTC
TRBV4-1	TRBD2	-	TRBJ2-3	CASSQGLAGSTDTQYF	TGCGCCAGCAGCCAAGGACTAGCGGGTTCCACAGATACGCAGTATTTT